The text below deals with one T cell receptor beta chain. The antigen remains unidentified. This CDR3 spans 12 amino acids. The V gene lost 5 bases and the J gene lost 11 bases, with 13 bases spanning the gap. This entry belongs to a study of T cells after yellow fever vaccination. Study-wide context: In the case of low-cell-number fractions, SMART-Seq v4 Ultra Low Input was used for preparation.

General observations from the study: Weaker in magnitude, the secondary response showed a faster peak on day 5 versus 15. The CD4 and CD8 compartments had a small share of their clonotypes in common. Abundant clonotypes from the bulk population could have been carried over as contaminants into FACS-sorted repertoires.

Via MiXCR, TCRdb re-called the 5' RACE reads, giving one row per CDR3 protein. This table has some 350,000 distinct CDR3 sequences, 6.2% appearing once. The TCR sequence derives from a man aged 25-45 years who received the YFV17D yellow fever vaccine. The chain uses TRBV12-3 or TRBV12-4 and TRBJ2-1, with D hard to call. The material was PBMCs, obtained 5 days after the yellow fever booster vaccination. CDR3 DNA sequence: TGTGCCAGCAGTACAAGCCTGAATCAGCAGTTCTTC. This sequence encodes CASSTSLNQQFF.